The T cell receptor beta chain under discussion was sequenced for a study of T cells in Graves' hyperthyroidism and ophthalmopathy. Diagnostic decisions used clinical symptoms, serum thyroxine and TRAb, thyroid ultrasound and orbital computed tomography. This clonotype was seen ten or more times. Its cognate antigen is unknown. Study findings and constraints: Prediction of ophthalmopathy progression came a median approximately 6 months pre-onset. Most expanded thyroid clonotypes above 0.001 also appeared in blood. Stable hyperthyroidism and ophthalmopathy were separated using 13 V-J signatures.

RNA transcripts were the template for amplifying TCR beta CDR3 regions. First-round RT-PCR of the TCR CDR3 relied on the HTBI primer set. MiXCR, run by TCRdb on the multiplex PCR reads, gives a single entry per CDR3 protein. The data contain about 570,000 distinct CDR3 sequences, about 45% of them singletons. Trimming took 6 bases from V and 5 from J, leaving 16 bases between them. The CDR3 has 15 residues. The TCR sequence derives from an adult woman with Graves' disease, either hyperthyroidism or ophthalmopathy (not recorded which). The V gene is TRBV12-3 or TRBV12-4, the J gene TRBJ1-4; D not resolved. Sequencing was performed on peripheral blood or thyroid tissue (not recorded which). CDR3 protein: CASSPTAGMNEKLFF. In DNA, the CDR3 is TGTGCCAGCAGCCCCACCGCGGGGATGAATGAAAAACTGTTTTTT.